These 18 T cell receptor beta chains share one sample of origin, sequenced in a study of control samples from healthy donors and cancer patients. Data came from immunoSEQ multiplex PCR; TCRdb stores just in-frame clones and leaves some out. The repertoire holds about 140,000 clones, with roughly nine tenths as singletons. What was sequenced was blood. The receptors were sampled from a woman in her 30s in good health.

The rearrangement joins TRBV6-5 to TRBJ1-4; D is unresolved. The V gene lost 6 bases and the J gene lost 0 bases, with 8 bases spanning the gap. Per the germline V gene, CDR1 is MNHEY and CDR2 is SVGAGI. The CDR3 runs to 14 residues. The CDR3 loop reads CASRNGATNEKLFF. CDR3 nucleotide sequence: TGTGCCAGCAGGAACGGAGCAACTAATGAAAAACTGTTTTTT.

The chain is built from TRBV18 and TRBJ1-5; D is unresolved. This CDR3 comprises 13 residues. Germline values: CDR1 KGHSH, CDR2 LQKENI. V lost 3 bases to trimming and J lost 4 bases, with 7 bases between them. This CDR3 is CASSPTGNQPQHF. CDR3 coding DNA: TGTGCCAGCTCACCCACCGGGAATCAGCCCCAGCATTTT.

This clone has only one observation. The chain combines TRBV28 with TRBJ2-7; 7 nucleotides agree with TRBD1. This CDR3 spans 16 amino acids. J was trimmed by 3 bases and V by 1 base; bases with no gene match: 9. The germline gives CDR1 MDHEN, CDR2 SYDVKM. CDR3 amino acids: CASSLSSTGRLYEQYF. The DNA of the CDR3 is TGTGCCAGCAGTTTATCTTCGACAGGGCGCCTCTACGAGCAGTACTTC. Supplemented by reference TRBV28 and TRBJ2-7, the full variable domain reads DVKVTQSSRYLVKRTGEKVFLECVQDMDHENMFWYRQDPGLGLRLIYFSYDVKMKEKGDIPEGYSVSREKKERFSLILESASTNQTSMYLCASSLSSTGRLYEQYFGPGTRLTVT.

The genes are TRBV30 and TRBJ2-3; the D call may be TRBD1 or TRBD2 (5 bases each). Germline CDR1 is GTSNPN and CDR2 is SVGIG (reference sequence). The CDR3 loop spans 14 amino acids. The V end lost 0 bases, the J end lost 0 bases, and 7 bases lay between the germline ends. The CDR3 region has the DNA TGTGCCTGGAGTGTACGGGGCAGCACAGATACGCAGTATTTT. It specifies CAWSVRGSTDTQYF.

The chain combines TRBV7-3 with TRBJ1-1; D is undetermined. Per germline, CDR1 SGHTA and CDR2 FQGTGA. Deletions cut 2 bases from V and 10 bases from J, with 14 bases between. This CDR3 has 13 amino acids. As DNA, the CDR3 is TGTGCCAGCAGCTTAGAGGCGTCGGCGGTAGCTTTCTTT. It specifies CASSLEASAVAFF.

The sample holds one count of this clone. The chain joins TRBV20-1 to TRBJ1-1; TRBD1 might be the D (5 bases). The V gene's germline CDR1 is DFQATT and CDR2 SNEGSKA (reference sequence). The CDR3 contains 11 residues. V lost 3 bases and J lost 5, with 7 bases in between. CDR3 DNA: TGCAGTGCTAGGGGGCTTACTGAAGCTTTCTTT. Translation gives CSARGLTEAFF.

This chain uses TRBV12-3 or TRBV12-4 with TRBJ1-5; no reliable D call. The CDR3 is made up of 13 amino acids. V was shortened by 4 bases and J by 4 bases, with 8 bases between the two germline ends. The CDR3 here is CASSSANNQPQHF. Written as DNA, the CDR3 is TGTGCCAGCAGTTCCGCCAATAATCAGCCCCAGCATTTT.

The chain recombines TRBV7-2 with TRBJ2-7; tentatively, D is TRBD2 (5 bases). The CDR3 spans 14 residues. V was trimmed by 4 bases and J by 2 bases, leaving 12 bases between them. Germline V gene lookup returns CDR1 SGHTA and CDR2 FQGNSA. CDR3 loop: CASSSRVPPYEQYF. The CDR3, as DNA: TGTGCCAGCAGCTCGAGGGTTCCCCCCTACGAGCAGTACTTC.

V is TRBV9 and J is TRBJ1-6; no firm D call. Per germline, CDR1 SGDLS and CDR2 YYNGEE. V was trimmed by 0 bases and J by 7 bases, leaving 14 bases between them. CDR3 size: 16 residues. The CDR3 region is CASSVAGPGSNSPLHF. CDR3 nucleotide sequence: TGTGCCAGCAGCGTAGCAGGCCCCGGATCCAATTCACCCCTCCACTTT.

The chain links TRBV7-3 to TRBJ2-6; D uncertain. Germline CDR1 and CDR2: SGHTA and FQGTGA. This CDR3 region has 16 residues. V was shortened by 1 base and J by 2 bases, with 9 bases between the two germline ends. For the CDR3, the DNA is TGTGCCAGCAGCTTAAGATCCGGCGCTGGGGCCAACGTCCTGACTTTC. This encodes CASSLRSGAGANVLTF.

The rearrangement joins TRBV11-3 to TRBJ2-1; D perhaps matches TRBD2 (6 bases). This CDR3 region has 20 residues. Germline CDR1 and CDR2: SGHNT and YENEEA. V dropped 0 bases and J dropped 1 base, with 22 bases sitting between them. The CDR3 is CASSLEGGVGGTGSYNEQFF. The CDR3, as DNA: TGTGCCAGCAGCTTAGAGGGGGGTGTAGGCGGGACCGGGTCCTACAATGAGCAGTTCTTC.

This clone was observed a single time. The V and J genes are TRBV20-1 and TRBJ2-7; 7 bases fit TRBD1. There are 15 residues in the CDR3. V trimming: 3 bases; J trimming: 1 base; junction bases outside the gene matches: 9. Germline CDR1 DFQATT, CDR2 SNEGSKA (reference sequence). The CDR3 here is CSASPGQRKSYEQYF. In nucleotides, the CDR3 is TGCAGTGCTAGTCCGGGACAGCGAAAATCCTACGAGCAGTACTTC.

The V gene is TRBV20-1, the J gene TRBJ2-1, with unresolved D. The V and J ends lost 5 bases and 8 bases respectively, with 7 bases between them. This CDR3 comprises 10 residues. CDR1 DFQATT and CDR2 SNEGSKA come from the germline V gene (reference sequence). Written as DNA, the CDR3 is TGCAGTGCTCTCTATTATGAGCAGTTCTTC. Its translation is CSALYYEQFF.

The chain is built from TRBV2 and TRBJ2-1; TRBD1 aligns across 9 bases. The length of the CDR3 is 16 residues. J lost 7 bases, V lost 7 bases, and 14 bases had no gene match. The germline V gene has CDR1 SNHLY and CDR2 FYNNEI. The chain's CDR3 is CASITSPGTGFNEQFF. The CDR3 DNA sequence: TGTGCCAGCATAACTTCCCCCGGGACAGGGTTTAATGAGCAGTTCTTC.

Written as DNA, the CDR3 is TGTGCCAGCGGACCCCCAGAGACCCAGTACTTC. It specifies CASGPPETQYF. V is TRBV6-5 and J is TRBJ2-5; D remains ambiguous. The V gene lost 8 bases and the J gene lost 4 bases, with 8 bases spanning the gap. CDR3 length: 11 amino acids. Per the germline V gene, CDR1 is MNHEY and CDR2 is SVGAGI.

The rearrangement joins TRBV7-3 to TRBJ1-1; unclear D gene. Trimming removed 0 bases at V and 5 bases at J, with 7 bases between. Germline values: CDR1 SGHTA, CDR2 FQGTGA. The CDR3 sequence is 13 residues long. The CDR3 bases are TGTGCCAGCAGCTTAACTGGGGTGACTGAAGCTTTCTTT. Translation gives CASSLTGVTEAFF. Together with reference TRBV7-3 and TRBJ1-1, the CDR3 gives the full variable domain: GAGVSQTPSNKVTEKGKYVELRCDPISGHTALYWYRQSLGQGPEFLIYFQGTGAADDSGLPNDRFFAVRPEGSVSTLKIQRTERGDSAVYLCASSLTGVTEAFFGQGTRLTVV.

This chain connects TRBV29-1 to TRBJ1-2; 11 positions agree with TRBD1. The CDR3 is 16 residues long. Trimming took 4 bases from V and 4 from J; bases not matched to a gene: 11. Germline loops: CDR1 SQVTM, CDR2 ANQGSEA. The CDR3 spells CSVVGTGGTGSYGYTF. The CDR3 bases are TGCAGCGTTGTTGGGACAGGGGGTACGGGCAGCTATGGCTACACCTTC.

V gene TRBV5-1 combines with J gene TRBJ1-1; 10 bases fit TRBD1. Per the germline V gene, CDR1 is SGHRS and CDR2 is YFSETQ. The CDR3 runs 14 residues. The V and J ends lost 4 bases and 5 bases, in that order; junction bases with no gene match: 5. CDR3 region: CASSRGQGGTEAFF. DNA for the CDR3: TGCGCCAGCAGCCGAGGACAGGGGGGAACTGAAGCTTTCTTT. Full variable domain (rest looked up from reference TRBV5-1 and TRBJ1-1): KAGVTQTPRYLIKTRGQQVTLSCSPISGHRSVSWYQQTPGQGLQFLFEYFSETQRNKGNFPGRFSGRQFSNSRSEMNVSTLELGDSALYLCASSRGQGGTEAFFGQGTRLTVV.